A selection of T cell receptor beta chains follows, all from one sample in a study of metastatic and nonmetastatic thyroid tumors. TCRdb re-called clones via MiXCR from the PCR reads. The repertoire holds under 5,500 clones, with 35% to 45% as singletons. The source material was adjacent normal tissue. All receptors come from a male donor with papillary thyroid cancer or a benign thyroid nodule (not recorded which). Some clones in this sample may be carry-over from other donors' samples. Each CDR3 is given with its conserved first and last residue. The D gene is left open where the match is weak. Clone size is not always given. Where it is, it says once, few, many or a class for expanded clones.

j_call,clone_size,d_call,v_call,cdr3_aa,cdr3_nt
TRBJ2-7,.,TRBD1,TRBV5-1,CASRRSGTGSNEQYF,TGCGCCAGCAGACGATCCGGGACAGGGTCCAACGAGCAGTACTTC
TRBJ1-3,medium-sized,.,TRBV5-5,CASSLDRLSSGNTIYF,TGTGCCAGCAGCTTGGACAGATTAAGCTCTGGAAACACCATATATTTT
TRBJ1-5,large,TRBD1,TRBV6-1,CASRGQGASNQPQHF,TGTGCCAGCCGCGGACAGGGGGCGAGCAATCAGCCCCAGCATTTT
TRBJ1-1,.,.,TRBV28,CASRETGLAFF,TGTGCCAGCAGAGAAACAGGGTTGGCTTTCTTT
TRBJ2-7,few,.,TRBV6-1,CASSRGSYEQYF,TGTGCCAGCAGCAGGGGTTCCTACGAGCAGTACTTC
TRBJ1-1,large,.,TRBV20-1,CSAPQKGTEAFF,TGCAGTGCTCCTCAAAAAGGGACTGAAGCTTTCTTT
TRBJ2-1,.,.,TRBV20-1,CSASSYELSNEQFF,TGCAGTGCTAGTTCATACGAGCTGAGCAATGAGCAGTTCTTC
TRBJ1-1,few,.,TRBV19,CASRWDGGSEKLNTEAFF,TGTGCCAGTAGATGGGATGGAGGTTCGGAGAAGTTGAACACTGAAGCTTTCTTT
TRBJ2-6,medium-sized,.,TRBV7-2,CASSLVPKRTGANVLTF,TGTGCCAGCAGCTTAGTACCCAAAAGAACTGGAGCCAACGTCCTGACTTTC
TRBJ1-5,.,.,TRBV24-1,CATSDSSDLYSNQPQHF,TGTGCCACCAGTGATTCCTCGGACCTGTATAGCAATCAGCCCCAGCATTTT
TRBJ1-1,.,TRBD1,TRBV20-1,CSARVPTGGTEAFF,TGCAGTGCTAGAGTCCCTACAGGGGGAACTGAAGCTTTCTTT
TRBJ2-7,.,.,TRBV30,CAWRDWGPLREQYF,TGTGCCTGGAGGGATTGGGGGCCCCTCCGAGAGCAGTACTTC
TRBJ1-3,few,TRBD1,TRBV27,CASSSPHTGAGGNTIYF,TGTGCCAGCAGTTCTCCCCATACAGGGGCGGGTGGAAACACCATATATTTT
TRBJ1-1,medium-sized,.,TRBV12-3/TRBV12-4,CASTMGRGNTEAFF,TGTGCCAGCACCATGGGCAGGGGTAACACTGAAGCTTTCTTT
TRBJ1-2,once,.,TRBV30,CAWTPGQGRAIF,TGTGCCTGGACCCCTGGGCAGGGAAGGGCCATCTTC
TRBJ1-3,.,.,TRBV6-1,CASIWGRAAVNTIYF,TGTGCTTCGATCTGGGGGCGAGCTGCTGTAAACACCATATATTTT
TRBJ2-1,few,.,TRBV27,CASSTGLSSYNEQFF,TGTGCCAGCAGTACGGGCTTAAGCTCCTACAATGAGCAGTTCTTC
TRBJ2-7,.,TRBD1,TRBV19,CASSRYPPGQGDAEQYF,TGTGCCAGTAGTAGATATCCTCCGGGACAGGGGGATGCAGAGCAGTACTTC